This entry concerns a single TCR beta chain. The sample comes from a study of blood T cell repertoires in COVID-19. The wider study: Spain, Italy and the United States supplied samples that represented acute and convalescent COVID-19. The cDNA or gDNA used as material had been derived from T cells, B-cell-depleted T cells, or PBMCs.

As processed by the authors: The authors estimated nucleated cell counts from reference gene primer amplification. Sequencing was performed with immunoSEQ multiplex PCR; in TCRdb, only in-frame clones are kept and a portion is missing. The V and J calls and clone size come from that table; D and trimming were worked out from the DNA. The table has 270,000 or so clones, around 90% seen once. Germline V gene sequence: CDR1 KGHSH, CDR2 LQKENI. The CDR3 runs 15 residues. Trimming cost V 2 bases and J 4 bases, with 11 bases left between them. The chain has TRBV18 and TRBJ2-2; D gene unclear. The receptor was isolated from a woman aged 55-69 years with COVID-19, enrolled during active disease. The sequencing input was peripheral blood. The CDR3 sequence is CASSPSTDLTGELFF. CDR3 nucleotide sequence: TGTGCCAGCTCACCATCTACAGATCTCACCGGGGAGCTGTTTTTT.